Included here is one T cell receptor beta chain sequence, with context. Its target is not known. These data belong to a study of human versus mouse CDR3 diversity and MHC coevolution. Looking at the study overall: Each sample yielded about 0.6 x 10^7 to 1.8 x 10^7 valid reads.

TCRdb's table, derived via immunoSEQ multiplex PCR, lists solely in-frame clones and lacks some. The sample holds 50,000 to 65,000 clones, 90% to 95% seen once. Notes on the study in general: By iCHAO1, human TCR beta clonotypes numbered roughly 1.7 million, the most.

Naive CD4 T cells, CD45RO-negative and CD62L-positive, were flow-sorted from PBMCs. The junction had 6 bases not matched to a gene; V was cut back by 6 bases and J by 7 bases. The CDR3 runs to 13 residues. The V gene's germline CDR1 is LNHDA and CDR2 SQIVND (reference sequence). The sequenced material came from naive CD4+ T cells from blood. The subset is: CD45RO-negative CD62L-positive naive CD4 T cells. The sequence was obtained from a person aged 55 to 75 in good health. V gene TRBV19 combines with J gene TRBJ1-1, with 9 bases that match TRBD1. In DNA, the CDR3 is TGTGCCAGTAGGATACAGGGGGCCAGTGAAGCTTTCTTT. It encodes CASRIQGASEAFF. Together with reference TRBV19 and TRBJ1-1, the CDR3 gives the full variable domain: DGGITQSPKYLFRKEGQNVTLSCEQNLNHDAMYWYRQDPGQGLRLIYYSQIVNDFQKGDIAEGYSVSREKKESFPLTVTSAQKNPTAFYLCASRIQGASEAFFGQGTRLTVV.